This entry features one TCR beta chain sequence. CDR1 is KGHSH, CDR2 LQKENI, per germline. V lost 2 bases, J lost 2 bases, and 8 bases stayed unmatched. The CDR3 extends over 16 amino acids. Sequencing was performed with immunoSEQ multiplex PCR; in TCRdb, only in-frame clones are kept and a portion is missing. This table holds a few hundred thousand clones, 87% found once. These data are taken from a study of blood T cell repertoires in COVID-19. The sample consisted of PBMCs or T cells enriched from blood (not recorded which). V is TRBV18 and J is TRBJ1-1; TRBD1 matches 7 bases. The receptor's source is a woman in her thirties who had recovered from COVID-19. The CDR3: CASSPTRQGLNTEAFF. Here the CDR3 DNA reads TGTGCCAGCTCACCAACCAGACAGGGTCTAAACACTGAAGCTTTCTTT.